These T cell receptor beta chains were read from a single sample in a study of blood T cell repertoires in COVID-19. The method was immunoSEQ multiplex PCR; TCRdb's version includes in-frame clones alone and lacks a portion of them. The sample shows approximately 310,000 clones, 85% of them seen only once. The sample consisted of PBMCs or T cells enriched from blood (not recorded which). Receptor source: a woman aged 25 to 39 who had been exposed to COVID-19. CDR3s include the opening cysteine and the closing phenylalanine or tryptophan. The D gene is left open where the match is weak. Clone size, where shown, is once, few, many, or a class for clones that have expanded.

CASSLGSRAAESQPQHF | TGTGCCAGCAGCTTAGGATCGAGGGCAGCCGAGAGCCAGCCCCAGCATTTT | - | TRBJ1-5 | - | TRBV7-8
CASSPDPRDAQPQHF | TGTGCCAGCTCACCTGACCCCAGGGATGCGCAGCCCCAGCATTTT | - | TRBJ1-5 | - | TRBV18
CASSHLALANTGELFF | TGTGCCAGCAGCCATCTAGCGCTCGCGAACACCGGGGAGCTGTTTTTT | - | TRBJ2-2 | - | TRBV7-2
CASRVKNEKLFF | TGTGCCAGCCGCGTCAAAAATGAAAAACTGTTTTTT | - | TRBJ1-4 | - | TRBV7-9
CASSSRNEGDRGTGELFF | TGTGCCAGCAGCTCGAGAAACGAGGGGGACAGGGGCACCGGGGAGCTGTTTTTT | - | TRBJ2-2 | TRBD1 | TRBV11-3
CASSAREARWNTEAFF | TGTGCCAGCAGCGCCCGTGAGGCCCGTTGGAACACTGAAGCTTTCTTT | - | TRBJ1-1 | - | TRBV9
CASSHRGTEAFF | TGTGCCAGCAGCCACAGGGGCACTGAAGCTTTCTTT | - | TRBJ1-1 | - | TRBV21-1
CAAHEYSNQPQHF | TGTGCCGCCCATGAGTATAGCAATCAGCCCCAGCATTTT | once | TRBJ1-5 | - | TRBV6-5
CASSYDLKTGASPLHF | TGTGCCAGCAGTTACGACCTCAAGACAGGGGCTTCACCCCTCCACTTT | - | TRBJ1-6 | TRBD1 | TRBV6-2/TRBV6-3
CASSRGGGSENGYTF | TGTGCCAGCAGCCGGGGTGGTGGGAGCGAAAACGGCTACACCTTC | - | TRBJ1-2 | - | TRBV7-3
CASSRDSRKAYTF | TGTGCCAGCAGTAGAGATTCGAGGAAGGCCTACACCTTC | - | TRBJ1-2 | - | TRBV9
CASSLSDRVNTGELFF | TGTGCCAGCAGTTTAAGTGACAGGGTGAACACCGGGGAGCTGTTTTTT | - | TRBJ2-2 | TRBD1 | TRBV28
CAWSKQGISEAFF | TGTGCCTGGAGTAAACAGGGCATCTCTGAAGCTTTCTTT | - | TRBJ1-1 | - | TRBV30
CASRPIVAGDSYEQYF | TGTGCCAGCCGTCCTATCGTTGCGGGGGACTCCTACGAGCAGTACTTC | - | TRBJ2-7 | TRBD2 | TRBV5-6
CASSFTQGSEQYF | TGTGCCAGCAGTTTCACCCAGGGTTCCGAGCAGTACTTC | - | TRBJ2-7 | - | TRBV7-2
CASRSLAGVTQYF | TGTGCCAGCAGGTCCCTAGCGGGGGTTACGCAGTATTTT | - | TRBJ2-3 | TRBD2 | TRBV7-2
CASTEWGVSGANVLTF | TGTGCCAGCACCGAATGGGGGGTCTCTGGGGCCAACGTCCTGACTTTC | - | TRBJ2-6 | - | TRBV7-3
CASSLAGTGAYEQYF | TGTGCCAGCAGCTTGGCCGGGACAGGGGCTTACGAGCAGTACTTC | - | TRBJ2-7 | TRBD1 | TRBV5-5
CASSLAGSNQPQHF | TGTGCCAGCAGTTTAGCAGGGAGCAATCAGCCCCAGCATTTT | - | TRBJ1-5 | - | TRBV27
CASRLALGTFTEAFF | TGTGCCAGCAGATTAGCCTTGGGGACATTCACTGAAGCTTTCTTT | - | TRBJ1-1 | - | TRBV27
CATSRAGEQYF | TGTGCCACCAGCAGAGCCGGCGAGCAGTACTTC | once | TRBJ2-7 | - | TRBV15
CASSSRVAGELFF | TGTGCCAGCAGCTCGAGGGTCGCCGGGGAGCTGTTTTTT | - | TRBJ2-2 | - | TRBV7-3
CASSSRGQGVTYEQYF | TGTGCCAGCAGCAGTAGAGGACAGGGGGTTACCTACGAGCAGTACTTC | - | TRBJ2-7 | TRBD1 | TRBV13
CASSPTGGEGTEAFF | TGTGCCAGCTCACCAACAGGGGGCGAGGGCACTGAAGCTTTCTTT | - | TRBJ1-1 | TRBD1 | TRBV18
CASSTLTGVVGYTF | TGTGCCAGCAGCACCCTAACAGGGGTGGTAGGCTACACCTTC | once | TRBJ1-2 | TRBD1 | TRBV7-9
CASSPGTSTDTQYF | TGTGCCAGCAGCCCGGGGACTAGCACAGATACGCAGTATTTT | - | TRBJ2-3 | - | TRBV7-9
CASSEFSALSYNSPLHF | TGTGCCAGCAGTGAGTTTTCCGCGCTCTCCTATAATTCACCCCTCCACTTT | - | TRBJ1-6 | - | TRBV25-1
CASSARFWTDPGNTIYF | TGTGCCAGCAGCGCCCGCTTTTGGACAGACCCGGGAAACACCATATATTTT | - | TRBJ1-3 | - | TRBV9
CASRETGKQETQYF | TGTGCCAGCAGAGAGACAGGGAAACAAGAGACCCAGTACTTC | - | TRBJ2-5 | TRBD1 | TRBV25-1
CASSSTGTVTATNEKLFF | TGTGCCAGCAGCTCGACCGGGACAGTTACTGCAACTAATGAAAAACTGTTTTTT | - | TRBJ1-4 | TRBD1 | TRBV7-2
CASAPGQGVVGYTF | TGTGCCAGCGCCCCGGGACAGGGGGTCGTGGGCTACACCTTC | - | TRBJ1-2 | TRBD1 | TRBV2
CASSYGTGTSEQYF | TGTGCCAGCAGTTACGGAACAGGGACCAGCGAGCAGTACTTC | few | TRBJ2-7 | - | TRBV6-6
CASRNDRGSQPQHF | TGTGCCAGCAGGAATGACAGGGGGAGTCAGCCCCAGCATTTT | - | TRBJ1-5 | TRBD1 | TRBV6-5
CASNAGAVTDTQYF | TGCGCCAGCAACGCGGGGGCAGTCACAGATACGCAGTATTTT | - | TRBJ2-3 | - | TRBV10-2
CASADKGIYGYTF | TGTGCCAGCGCGGACAAGGGTATCTATGGCTACACCTTC | few | TRBJ1-2 | - | TRBV2
CASSVDGYTDTQYF | TGTGCCAGCAGCGTAGACGGGTACACAGATACGCAGTATTTT | - | TRBJ2-3 | - | TRBV9
CSASLPGVSYEQYF | TGCAGTGCTAGTCTCCCGGGAGTTTCATACGAGCAGTACTTC | - | TRBJ2-7 | - | TRBV20-1
CAISATVSGNTIYF | TGTGCCATCAGCGCGACAGTCTCTGGAAACACCATATATTTT | few | TRBJ1-3 | - | TRBV10-3
CASSLGSSGNTIYF | TGTGCCAGCTCGCTGGGGAGCTCTGGAAACACCATATATTTT | - | TRBJ1-3 | - | TRBV19
CASSRNLLAGKDTQYF | TGTGCCAGCAGCCGAAACCTTCTAGCGGGTAAAGATACGCAGTATTTT | - | TRBJ2-3 | TRBD2 | TRBV7-3
CASSPTGDNQPQHF | TGTGCCAGTAGCCCCACAGGGGACAATCAGCCCCAGCATTTT | - | TRBJ1-5 | TRBD1 | TRBV19
CASSLGSRLNGYTF | TGCGCCAGCAGCTTGGGTTCGAGGCTTAATGGCTACACCTTC | - | TRBJ1-2 | - | TRBV5-1
CASSAGDQETQYF | TGCGCCAGCTCCGCGGGGGACCAAGAGACCCAGTACTTC | - | TRBJ2-5 | TRBD2 | TRBV10-1
CASSQGDQPQHF | TGTGCCAGCAGCCAAGGAGATCAGCCCCAGCATTTT | many | TRBJ1-5 | - | TRBV14
CASSRGQGLGQPQHF | TGTGCCAGCAGCCGAGGACAGGGCCTGGGTCAGCCCCAGCATTTT | - | TRBJ1-5 | TRBD1 | TRBV27
CAWSSAGGSNYGYTF | TGTGCCTGGAGTTCTGCGGGCGGTTCCAACTATGGCTACACCTTC | - | TRBJ1-2 | - | TRBV30
CASRGQVTNYGYTF | TGTGCCAGCAGAGGACAGGTAACGAACTATGGCTACACCTTC | - | TRBJ1-2 | TRBD1 | TRBV2
CASSPDNRLVGDGYTF | TGCGCCAGCAGCCCAGACAACCGCTTAGTAGGGGATGGCTACACCTTC | - | TRBJ1-2 | - | TRBV5-1
CASSLEGSLMNSPLHF | TGTGCCAGCAGTTTGGAAGGGAGCTTGATGAATTCACCCCTCCACTTT | - | TRBJ1-6 | - | TRBV27
CASSLDRAGELFF | TGCGCCAGCAGCTTGGATAGAGCCGGGGAGCTGTTTTTT | - | TRBJ2-2 | - | TRBV5-1
CASSTTGLATLWEQYF | TGTGCCAGCAGCACAACGGGACTAGCGACCCTCTGGGAGCAGTACTTC | - | TRBJ2-7 | TRBD2 | TRBV9